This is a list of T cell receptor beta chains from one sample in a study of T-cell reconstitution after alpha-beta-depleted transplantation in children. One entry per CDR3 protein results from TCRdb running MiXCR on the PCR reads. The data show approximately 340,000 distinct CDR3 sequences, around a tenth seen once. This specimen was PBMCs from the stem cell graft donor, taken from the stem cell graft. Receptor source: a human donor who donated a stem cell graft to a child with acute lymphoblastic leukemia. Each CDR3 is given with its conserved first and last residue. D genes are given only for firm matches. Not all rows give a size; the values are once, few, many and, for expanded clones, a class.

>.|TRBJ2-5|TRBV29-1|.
TGCAGCGGCGGACGGACCCAAGAGACCCAGTACTTC
CSGGRTQETQYF
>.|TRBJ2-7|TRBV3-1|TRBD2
TGTGCCAGCAGCCAAGCCGGCGGGAGGACTACGGGACACGAGCAGTACTTC
CASSQAGGRTTGHEQYF
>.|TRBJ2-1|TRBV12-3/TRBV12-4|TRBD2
TGTGCCAGCAGCCCCGGGACTAGCGGGAGAATTGAGCAGTTCTTC
CASSPGTSGRIEQFF
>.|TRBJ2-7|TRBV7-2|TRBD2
TGTGCCAGCAGCTTCGTGACTAGCGGGAGTGGGGGGGAGCAGTACTTC
CASSFVTSGSGGEQYF
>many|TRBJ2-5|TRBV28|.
TGTGCCAGCAGGCAGGGGTTAGAGACCCAGTACTTC
CASRQGLETQYF
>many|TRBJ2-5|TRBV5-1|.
TGCGCCAGCAGCTTACAGGGAGGTGAGACCCAGTACTTC
CASSLQGGETQYF
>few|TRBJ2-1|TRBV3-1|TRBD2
TGTGCCAGCAGCCACAACCTCCCTTTAAGCGGGAGGCTCTACAATGAGCAGTTCTTC
CASSHNLPLSGRLYNEQFF
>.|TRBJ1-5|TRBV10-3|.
TGTGCCACCTTGAAATCCCGGGATAGCAATCAGCCCCAGCATTTT
CATLKSRDSNQPQHF
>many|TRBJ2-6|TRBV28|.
TGTGCCAGCAGTCCACAAGTCTCTGGGGCCAACGTCCTGACTTTC
CASSPQVSGANVLTF
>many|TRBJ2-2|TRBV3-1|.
TGTGCCAGCAATTTCCAGGGGACGACCGGGGAGCTGTTTTTT
CASNFQGTTGELFF
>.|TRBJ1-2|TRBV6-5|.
TGTGCCAGCAGTTGGACCCCGGAGGGTGGCTACACCTTC
CASSWTPEGGYTF
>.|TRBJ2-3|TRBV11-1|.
TGTGCCAGCAGCCCGTACACCCCGGATACGCAGTATTTT
CASSPYTPDTQYF
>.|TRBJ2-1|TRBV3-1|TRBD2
TGTGCCAGTGGACTAGCGGGACTCTCCTACAATGAGCAGTTCTTC
CASGLAGLSYNEQFF
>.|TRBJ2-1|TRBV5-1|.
TGCGCCAGCAGCCGGAACGTGGCGGGGAACAATGAGCAGTTCTTC
CASSRNVAGNNEQFF
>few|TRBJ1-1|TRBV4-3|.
TGCGCCAGCAGCCAGAGACCCACTATGAACACTGAAGCTTTCTTT
CASSQRPTMNTEAFF
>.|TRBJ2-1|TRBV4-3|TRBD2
TGCGCCAGCAGCCCCAGGACTAGCCGGAGCTCCTACAATGAGCAGTTCTTC
CASSPRTSRSSYNEQFF
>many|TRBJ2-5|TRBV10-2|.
TGCGCCAGCAGCGACCTCCTGGCCGGGACCCAAGAGACCCAGTACTTC
CASSDLLAGTQETQYF
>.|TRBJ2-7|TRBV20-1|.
TGCAGTGCTAGTTACCGGGACTGGTTCTACGAGCAGTACTTC
CSASYRDWFYEQYF
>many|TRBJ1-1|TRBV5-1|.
TGCGCCAGCAGCTTGGACGGGATCACTGAAGCTTTCTTT
CASSLDGITEAFF
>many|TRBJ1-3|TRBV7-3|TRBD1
TGTGCCAGCAGCTTATCCGGGACAGATGGAAACACCATATATTTT
CASSLSGTDGNTIYF
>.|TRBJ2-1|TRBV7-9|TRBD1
TGTGCCAGCAGCTCGACACAGGGGAAAACCAGCAATGAGCAGTTCTTC
CASSSTQGKTSNEQFF
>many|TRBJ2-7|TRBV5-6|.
TGTGCCAGCAGCTTGGGAGCGGTACCCTACGAGCAGTACTTC
CASSLGAVPYEQYF
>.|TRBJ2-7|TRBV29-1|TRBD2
TGCAGCGTTGAACTAGCGGGAGTAATCTACGAGCAGTACTTC
CSVELAGVIYEQYF
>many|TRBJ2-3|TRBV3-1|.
TGTGCCAGCAGCCAAGGGGGACCACAAGGTTCATTCACAGATACGCAGTATTTT
CASSQGGPQGSFTDTQYF
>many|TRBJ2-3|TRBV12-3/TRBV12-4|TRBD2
TGTGCCAGCAGCCGACAGATAGCGGGGCCCACAGATACGCAGTATTTT
CASSRQIAGPTDTQYF
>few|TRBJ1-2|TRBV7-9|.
TGTGCCAGCAGCTGGCCGCCGTCCCTTATAGAGGGCACCTTC
CASSWPPSLIEGTF
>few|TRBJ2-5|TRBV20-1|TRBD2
TGCAGTGCTAGATCGGGGGGGATGTACCAAGAGACCCAGTACTTC
CSARSGGMYQETQYF
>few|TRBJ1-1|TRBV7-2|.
TGTGCCAGCAGCTTAAGTAGGGAGTCTGAAGCTTTCTTT
CASSLSRESEAFF
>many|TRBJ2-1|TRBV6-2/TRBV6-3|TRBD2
TGTGCCAGCAGACCCCTCACTAGCGGGAGGGTCAATGAGCAGTTCTTC
CASRPLTSGRVNEQFF